The rows below give T cell receptor beta chains drawn from one sample of a study of Graves' ophthalmopathy and Graves' hyperthyroidism. TCRdb redid the calling of the multiplex PCR reads with MiXCR, one entry per CDR3 protein. The sample shows approximately 480,000 distinct CDR3 sequences, approximately 14% of them seen only once. The sequenced material came from blood. Receptors were obtained from a woman in her thirties with Graves' ophthalmopathy. CDR3s include the opening cysteine and the closing phenylalanine or tryptophan. A D gene is named only where the DNA matches it firmly. Clone sizes are given selectively: once, few, many, or a class where the clone is expanded.

14,-,-,TRBJ1-1,TRBV3-1,TGTGCCAGCAGCCAAGGATTATTGAACACTGAAGCTTTCTTT,CASSQGLLNTEAFF
16,many,TRBD2,TRBJ2-5,TRBV6-5,TGTGCCAGCAGTCACAGACCGCGGGGGGCCCAAGAGACCCAGTACTTC,CASSHRPRGAQETQYF
15,many,TRBD1,TRBJ1-2,TRBV5-6,TGTGCCAGCAGCCGCGGGACAGGACAGAACTATGGCTACACCTTC,CASSRGTGQNYGYTF
14,many,-,TRBJ2-5,TRBV11-2,TGTGCCAGCAGCAGCGGGACAGTCCAAGAGACCCAGTACTTC,CASSSGTVQETQYF
12,few,-,TRBJ2-7,TRBV2,TGTGCCAGCAGCAGACTGGCCACCGAGCAGTACTTC,CASSRLATEQYF
13,many,-,TRBJ2-5,TRBV7-8,TGTGCCAGCAGCTTAACGTACCAAGAGACCCAGTACTTC,CASSLTYQETQYF
15,-,TRBD2,TRBJ2-7,TRBV4-1,TGCGCCAGCAGCCTGCTTGGGGGGGGCTCCTACGAGCAGTACTTC,CASSLLGGGSYEQYF
12,many,-,TRBJ1-5,TRBV2,-,CASSVGTGTGTF
14,many,TRBD2,TRBJ2-5,TRBV7-9,TGTGCCAGCAGCTTTGGGAGGGCAGGAGAGACCCAGTACTTC,CASSFGRAGETQYF
12,-,-,TRBJ2-5,TRBV29-1,TGCAGCGCCGTCCCGGGGGCAGAGACCCAGTACTTC,CSAVPGAETQYF
15,many,TRBD2,TRBJ2-7,TRBV27,TGTGCCAGCAGTTTCATAGCGGGAGTGGAGTACGAGCAGTACTTC,CASSFIAGVEYEQYF
14,many,-,TRBJ2-7,TRBV12-3/TRBV12-4,TGTGCCAGCAGTTTAGCGCAATGGAACTACGAGCAGTACTTC,CASSLAQWNYEQYF